This TCR beta chain stems from a study of CD8+CD57+ T cells in acquired aplastic anemia. At the level of the study: Quantities of DNA derived from sorted CD4+ and CD8+ cells averaged roughly 3.4 ug.

Sequencing involved patients with CD8+CD57+ cell expansion previously shown by flow cytometry. CDR1 is DFQATT and CDR2 is SNEGSKA in the germline V gene (reference sequence). With V trimmed by 5 bases and J by 5 bases, 5 bases remained unmatched. The CDR3 covers 12 residues. CDR3 and TCR beta VDJ profiling relied on genomic DNA as the template. One entry per CDR3 protein, called by TCRdb with MiXCR from the reads. The profile covers roughly 190,000 distinct CDR3 sequences, with around half appearing a single time and about 9.7% taken by the ten largest. The clonotype was recovered from a human donor with aplastic anemia. V gene TRBV20-1 combines with J gene TRBJ1-2, with 7 bases aligning to TRBD1. Sequencing was done on a sample of sorted CD4+, CD8+, or CD8+CD57+ T cells (not recorded which) from PBMCs. As DNA, the CDR3 is TGCAGTGCTCAACAGGGGAGTTATGGCTACACCTTC. Protein: CSAQQGSYGYTF.